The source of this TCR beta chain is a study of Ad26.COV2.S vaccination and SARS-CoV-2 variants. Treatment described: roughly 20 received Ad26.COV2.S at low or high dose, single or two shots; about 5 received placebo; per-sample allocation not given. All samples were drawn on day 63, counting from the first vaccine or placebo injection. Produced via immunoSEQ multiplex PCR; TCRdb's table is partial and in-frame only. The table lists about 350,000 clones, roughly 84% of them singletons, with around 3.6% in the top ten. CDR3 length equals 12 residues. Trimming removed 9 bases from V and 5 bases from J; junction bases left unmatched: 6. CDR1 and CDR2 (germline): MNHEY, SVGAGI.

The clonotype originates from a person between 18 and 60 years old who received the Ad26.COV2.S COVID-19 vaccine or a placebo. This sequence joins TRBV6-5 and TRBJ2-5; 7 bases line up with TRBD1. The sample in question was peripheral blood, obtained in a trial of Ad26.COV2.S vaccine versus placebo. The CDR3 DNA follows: TGTGCCAGTGTACAGGGGACGGAGACCCAGTACTTC. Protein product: CASVQGTETQYF.